This T cell receptor (beta chain) was observed in a study of blood T cell repertoires in COVID-19. Study-wide background: In each case, the material was cDNA or gDNA derived from T cells, B-cell-depleted T cells, or PBMCs.

Sequenced by immunoSEQ multiplex PCR; TCRdb stores in-frame clones only, minus some. The sample contains approximately 350,000 clones, about 93% of which appear only once. The CDR3 is 15 residues long. This TCR came from a woman aged 18-30 years who had recovered from COVID-19. Sequenced: peripheral blood. This chain uses TRBV21-1 with TRBJ1-1. TRBV21-1 is recorded as a pseudogene. For the CDR3, the DNA is TGTGCCAGCAGCAAAGCGAGGAGGGTCGACACTGAAGCTTTCTTT. This sequence encodes CASSKARRVDTEAFF.